The rows below give T cell receptor beta chains drawn from one sample of a study of early stage breast cancer tumors. TCRdb keeps only in-frame clones here, not all; method: immunoSEQ multiplex PCR. The profile shows thousands of clones, 60% to 85% of them singletons. The material sequenced was normal breast tissue next to the tumor. These receptors were taken from a person aged 55 to 70 with breast cancer. The CDR3 runs from the conserved cysteine through the conserved F or W. A D gene is named only where the DNA matches it firmly. Clone size is not always given. Where it is, it says once, few, many or a class for expanded clones.

J gene: TRBJ2-7
D gene: .
V gene: TRBV7-9
clone size: once
CDR3 protein: CASSSTGGPPYEQYF
CDR3 DNA: TGTGCCAGCAGCTCGACCGGCGGCCCGCCCTACGAGCAGTACTTC

J gene: TRBJ2-5
D gene: .
V gene: TRBV7-2
clone size: .
CDR3 protein: CASSFHGNQETQYF
CDR3 DNA: TGTGCCAGCAGCTTCCACGGGAATCAAGAGACCCAGTACTTC

J gene: TRBJ2-3
D gene: TRBD2
V gene: TRBV29-1
clone size: .
CDR3 protein: CSVELASGGQWDTQYF
CDR3 DNA: TGCAGCGTTGAGCTGGCTAGCGGGGGGCAGTGGGATACGCAGTATTTT

J gene: TRBJ2-1
D gene: TRBD2
V gene: TRBV6-4
clone size: .
CDR3 protein: CASSDQAGGPHEQFF
CDR3 DNA: TGTGCCAGCAGTGACCAAGCGGGGGGGCCTCATGAGCAGTTCTTC

J gene: TRBJ2-7
D gene: .
V gene: TRBV9
clone size: .
CDR3 protein: CASSVSALDSPYEQYF
CDR3 DNA: TGTGCCAGCAGCGTATCAGCCCTGGACAGTCCCTACGAGCAGTACTTC

J gene: TRBJ2-7
D gene: TRBD2
V gene: TRBV28
clone size: .
CDR3 protein: CASSSPGLAYEQYF
CDR3 DNA: TGTGCCAGCAGTTCTCCGGGACTAGCCTACGAGCAGTACTTC

J gene: TRBJ2-4
D gene: TRBD2
V gene: TRBV19
clone size: once
CDR3 protein: CASSITTSGGNIQYF
CDR3 DNA: TGTGCCAGTAGTATCACGACTAGCGGGGGGAACATTCAGTACTTC

J gene: TRBJ1-1
D gene: TRBD1
V gene: TRBV10-3
clone size: .
CDR3 protein: CAISGTGGGYVAFF
CDR3 DNA: TGTGCCATCAGTGGGACAGGAGGGGGGTACGTAGCTTTCTTT

J gene: TRBJ2-3
D gene: .
V gene: TRBV29-1
clone size: .
CDR3 protein: CSAAHRPDTQYF
CDR3 DNA: TGCAGCGCCGCACACCGGCCAGATACGCAGTATTTT

J gene: TRBJ1-5
D gene: .
V gene: TRBV7-9
clone size: .
CDR3 protein: CASSLDVGRGLNQPQHF
CDR3 DNA: TGTGCCAGCAGCTTAGATGTCGGCAGGGGCCTCAATCAGCCCCAGCATTTT

J gene: TRBJ2-4
D gene: TRBD1
V gene: TRBV27
clone size: .
CDR3 protein: CASSPHGQENIQYF
CDR3 DNA: TGTGCCAGCAGTCCCCACGGACAGGAAAACATTCAGTACTTC

J gene: TRBJ1-1
D gene: TRBD1
V gene: TRBV9
clone size: .
CDR3 protein: CASSPGQGGGNTEAFF
CDR3 DNA: TGTGCCAGCAGCCCGGGACAGGGAGGGGGGAACACTGAAGCTTTCTTT

J gene: TRBJ2-7
D gene: .
V gene: TRBV7-2
clone size: .
CDR3 protein: CASSQTTTSYEQYF
CDR3 DNA: TGTGCCAGCAGCCAGACGACCACCTCCTACGAGCAGTACTTC

J gene: TRBJ1-2
D gene: TRBD1
V gene: TRBV5-1
clone size: .
CDR3 protein: CASSSMTGVDYTF
CDR3 DNA: TGCGCCAGCAGCTCCATGACAGGGGTCGACTACACCTTC

J gene: TRBJ2-4
D gene: TRBD1
V gene: TRBV7-9
clone size: .
CDR3 protein: CASSSGTGGNIQYF
CDR3 DNA: TGTGCCAGCAGCTCCGGGACAGGGGGAAACATTCAGTACTTC

J gene: TRBJ2-3
D gene: .
V gene: TRBV5-4
clone size: .
CDR3 protein: CASSLASGVHTDTQYF
CDR3 DNA: TGTGCCAGCAGCTTGGCGTCCGGTGTCCACACAGATACGCAGTATTTT

J gene: TRBJ2-7
D gene: .
V gene: TRBV6-1
clone size: .
CDR3 protein: CASSEMGGGSYEQYF
CDR3 DNA: TGTGCCAGCAGTGAAATGGGGGGAGGCTCCTACGAGCAGTACTTC

J gene: TRBJ2-7
D gene: .
V gene: TRBV13
clone size: few
CDR3 protein: CASSSQALYEQYF
CDR3 DNA: TGTGCCAGCAGCTCTCAGGCTCTCTACGAGCAGTACTTC

J gene: TRBJ2-2
D gene: TRBD1
V gene: TRBV5-6
clone size: .
CDR3 protein: CASSEQGWDTGELFF
CDR3 DNA: TGTGCCAGCAGCGAACAGGGGTGGGACACCGGGGAGCTGTTTTTT

J gene: TRBJ1-2
D gene: TRBD1
V gene: TRBV29-1
clone size: .
CDR3 protein: CSVAVYGDRGEGYTF
CDR3 DNA: TGCAGCGTTGCAGTCTACGGGGACAGGGGAGAAGGCTACACCTTC

J gene: TRBJ2-3
D gene: .
V gene: TRBV13
clone size: .
CDR3 protein: CASSTRDFTDTQYF
CDR3 DNA: TGTGCCAGCAGCACTCGGGACTTCACAGATACGCAGTATTTT

J gene: TRBJ1-5
D gene: .
V gene: TRBV6-1
clone size: .
CDR3 protein: CASSEQGNQPQHF
CDR3 DNA: TGTGCCAGCAGTGAACAGGGCAATCAGCCCCAGCATTTT

J gene: TRBJ1-1
D gene: .
V gene: TRBV5-1
clone size: .
CDR3 protein: CASSAGSWPRDTEAFF
CDR3 DNA: TGCGCCAGCAGCGCTGGATCGTGGCCTCGGGACACTGAAGCTTTCTTT

J gene: TRBJ1-1
D gene: TRBD1
V gene: TRBV9
clone size: .
CDR3 protein: CASSGGLTGLNTEAFF
CDR3 DNA: TGTGCCAGCAGCGGGGGACTGACAGGGTTGAACACTGAAGCTTTCTTT

J gene: TRBJ2-3
D gene: .
V gene: TRBV7-6
clone size: .
CDR3 protein: CASSQLRGTDTQYF
CDR3 DNA: TGTGCCAGCAGCCAGCTCCGTGGCACAGATACGCAGTATTTT

J gene: TRBJ1-1
D gene: .
V gene: TRBV10-3
clone size: few
CDR3 protein: CAISETSGMNTEAFF
CDR3 DNA: TGTGCCATCAGTGAGACCTCCGGGATGAACACTGAAGCTTTCTTT

J gene: TRBJ1-1
D gene: .
V gene: TRBV28
clone size: .
CDR3 protein: CASSPHKGTGTEAFF
CDR3 DNA: TGTGCCAGCAGCCCTCATAAGGGAACGGGGACTGAAGCTTTCTTT

J gene: TRBJ2-6
D gene: .
V gene: TRBV28
clone size: .
CDR3 protein: CASSLIAGANVLTF
CDR3 DNA: TGTGCCAGCAGTTTGATTGCTGGGGCCAACGTCCTGACTTTC

J gene: TRBJ2-5
D gene: .
V gene: TRBV7-9
clone size: .
CDR3 protein: CASSPIGRKTQYF
CDR3 DNA: TGTGCCAGCAGCCCCATAGGTCGGAAGACCCAGTACTTC

J gene: TRBJ1-5
D gene: .
V gene: TRBV28
clone size: .
CDR3 protein: CASLTMATGQPQHF
CDR3 DNA: TGTGCCAGCCTGACGATGGCCACTGGTCAGCCCCAGCATTTT

J gene: TRBJ2-2
D gene: TRBD2
V gene: TRBV28
clone size: .
CDR3 protein: CASRPGTSGYAWTGELFF
CDR3 DNA: TGTGCCAGCAGGCCCGGGACTAGCGGGTATGCGTGGACCGGGGAGCTGTTTTTT

J gene: TRBJ1-1
D gene: .
V gene: TRBV6-1
clone size: .
CDR3 protein: CASSEVRGTEAFF
CDR3 DNA: TGTGCCAGCAGTGAGGTACGAGGGACTGAAGCTTTCTTT

J gene: TRBJ1-6
D gene: TRBD1
V gene: TRBV7-8
clone size: .
CDR3 protein: CASSLVAGTVSHNSPLHF
CDR3 DNA: TGTGCCAGCAGCTTAGTCGCCGGGACAGTCTCCCATAATTCACCCCTCCACTTT

J gene: TRBJ2-1
D gene: .
V gene: TRBV15
clone size: .
CDR3 protein: CATSSPELSSYNEQFF
CDR3 DNA: TGTGCCACCAGCAGTCCCGAGCTTAGCTCCTACAATGAGCAGTTCTTC

J gene: TRBJ2-1
D gene: .
V gene: TRBV30
clone size: .
CDR3 protein: CAWGFNEQFF
CDR3 DNA: TGTGCCTGGGGGTTCAATGAGCAGTTCTTC

J gene: TRBJ2-7
D gene: .
V gene: TRBV9
clone size: .
CDR3 protein: CASSVGWLPSSYEQYF
CDR3 DNA: TGTGCCAGCAGCGTAGGGTGGCTACCTAGCTCCTACGAGCAGTACTTC

J gene: TRBJ2-5
D gene: .
V gene: TRBV2
clone size: .
CDR3 protein: CASSEEETQYF
CDR3 DNA: TGTGCCAGCAGTGAGGAAGAGACCCAGTACTTC

J gene: TRBJ2-5
D gene: .
V gene: TRBV10-3
clone size: .
CDR3 protein: CAISGRDKEETQYF
CDR3 DNA: TGTGCCATCAGTGGGCGGGACAAGGAAGAGACCCAGTACTTC

J gene: TRBJ2-1
D gene: TRBD2
V gene: TRBV6-4
clone size: few
CDR3 protein: CASSDTLAGNNEQFF
CDR3 DNA: TGTGCCAGCAGTGACACACTAGCGGGAAACAATGAGCAGTTCTTC

J gene: TRBJ2-5
D gene: TRBD1
V gene: TRBV9
clone size: .
CDR3 protein: CASSVTGALGEQYF
CDR3 DNA: TGTGCCAGCAGCGTAACAGGGGCCCTAGGGGAGCAGTACTTC

J gene: TRBJ1-5
D gene: .
V gene: TRBV5-6
clone size: .
CDR3 protein: CASSFQYSNQPQHF
CDR3 DNA: TGTGCCAGCAGTTTCCAGTATAGCAATCAGCCCCAGCATTTT

J gene: TRBJ1-1
D gene: TRBD1
V gene: TRBV19
clone size: .
CDR3 protein: CASIDRGLGTEAFF
CDR3 DNA: TGTGCCAGTATCGACAGGGGGCTGGGGACTGAAGCTTTCTTT

J gene: TRBJ1-5
D gene: .
V gene: TRBV5-1
clone size: once
CDR3 protein: CASSLEGGLTNQPQHF
CDR3 DNA: TGCGCCAGCAGCTTGGAGGGGGGGCTGACCAATCAGCCCCAGCATTTT

J gene: TRBJ1-2
D gene: TRBD1
V gene: TRBV28
clone size: .
CDR3 protein: CASSLRGPKIYGYTF
CDR3 DNA: TGTGCCAGCAGTTTAAGGGGGCCTAAGATCTATGGCTACACCTTC

J gene: TRBJ2-1
D gene: .
V gene: TRBV5-6
clone size: .
CDR3 protein: CASSYRGNGWDEQFF
CDR3 DNA: TGTGCCAGCAGCTACCGGGGGAACGGGTGGGATGAGCAGTTCTTC

J gene: TRBJ1-1
D gene: TRBD1
V gene: TRBV19
clone size: once
CDR3 protein: CASSGLRQGPRTTEAFF
CDR3 DNA: TGTGCCAGTAGTGGCCTTCGACAGGGGCCCCGGACCACTGAAGCTTTCTTT

J gene: TRBJ1-1
D gene: .
V gene: TRBV14
clone size: few
CDR3 protein: CASSPHLNTEAFF
CDR3 DNA: TGTGCCAGCAGCCCACACCTGAACACTGAAGCTTTCTTT

J gene: TRBJ2-7
D gene: .
V gene: TRBV14
clone size: .
CDR3 protein: CASSHRTSESYEQYF
CDR3 DNA: TGTGCCAGCAGCCATCGGACATCCGAGTCCTACGAGCAGTACTTC

J gene: TRBJ1-6
D gene: .
V gene: TRBV30
clone size: few
CDR3 protein: CAWNTDYGSPLHF
CDR3 DNA: TGTGCCTGGAACACCGACTATGGTTCACCCCTCCACTTT

J gene: TRBJ1-4
D gene: .
V gene: TRBV13
clone size: .
CDR3 protein: CASSLGGAGEKLFF
CDR3 DNA: TGTGCCAGCAGCCTCGGGGGGGCTGGAGAAAAACTGTTTTTT

J gene: TRBJ1-6
D gene: .
V gene: TRBV18
clone size: few
CDR3 protein: CASSPPGSPLHF
CDR3 DNA: TGTGCCAGCTCACCGCCGGGTTCACCCCTCCACTTT

J gene: TRBJ2-1
D gene: TRBD2
V gene: TRBV7-2
clone size: .
CDR3 protein: CASSLLADNEQFF
CDR3 DNA: TGTGCCAGCAGCTTACTAGCGGACAATGAGCAGTTCTTC